Below, one T cell receptor beta chain is given with its context. Authors' methods: Researchers report that nucleated cell counts were estimated from reference gene primer amplification. Generated by immunoSEQ multiplex PCR, the TCRdb table keeps only in-frame clones and is missing some. That table is the source of V, J and clone size, and D and trimming were worked out from the DNA. The sample has some 71,000 clones, about 90% seen once. The CDR3 sequence is 15 residues long. From germline, CDR1 is KGHSY and CDR2 FQNENV. Trimming left V 3 bases short and J 3 bases short, with 12 bases between. This specimen belongs to a study of blood T cell repertoires in COVID-19. Study-wide background: Italy, Spain and the United States were the sources of the convalescent and acute COVID-19 samples. Sources were T cells, B-cell-depleted T cells, or PBMCs; the material itself was cDNA or gDNA.

The specimen sequenced was peripheral blood. The chain joins TRBV16 to TRBJ1-5, with D perhaps TRBD1 (5 bases). The receptor was derived from a man over 45 with acute or convalescent COVID-19. The CDR3 here is CASSHRGGDNQPQHF. The CDR3, as DNA: TGTGCCAGCAGCCATCGGGGAGGGGACAATCAGCCCCAGCATTTT.